The next 7 T cell receptor beta chains were all read from a single sample in a study of response to subunit inactivated influenza vaccine listed by TCRdb under 2018. Library construction relied on RT-PCR. The sample was run on an Illumina HiSeq 2500. TCRdb redid the processing of the public reads, applying fastp at Q25 and MiXCR, and retained in-frame beta chains. All rows with the same CDR3 protein become a single entry with the most common DNA and genes. This sample comprises 550,000 to 800,000 distinct CDR3 sequences, 15% to 18% of them detected only once. The ten largest clones capture approximately 10% of the sample. The sample was PBMCs from blood, taken roughly 12 days after vaccination. The source of these receptors is a middle-aged man who received an inactivated influenza vaccine. Donor details come from another sample of the same person, matched by shared clones.

The chain has TRBV20-1 and TRBJ2-5; 8 nucleotides agree with TRBD1. In germline, CDR1 is DFQATT, CDR2 SNEGSKA (reference sequence). Unmatched junction bases numbered 8, after V lost 6 bases and J lost 2 bases. This CDR3 comprises 14 residues. This CDR3 reads CSAPTGGLQETQYF. The DNA of the CDR3 is TGCAGTGCGCCTACAGGGGGTCTACAAGAGACCCAGTACTTC.

A single count supports this clonotype. The rearrangement joins TRBV18 to TRBJ2-7; TRBD1 matches at 10 bases. In germline, CDR1 is KGHSH, CDR2 LQKENI. Trimming removed 5 bases from V and 4 bases from J; junction bases left unmatched: 11. The CDR3 extends over 16 amino acids. This chain's CDR3 is CASSTGTGALRYEQYF. The CDR3 nucleotides read TGTGCCAGCTCAACCGGGACAGGGGCTTTAAGGTACGAGCAGTACTTC.

Worth noting for this clonotype: One junction end does not reproduce the germline sequence, and a read error may be involved. The V call is TRBV6-5, the J call TRBJ2-2, with D perhaps being TRBD1 or TRBD2 (5 bases each). CDR3 length: 17 residues. Per germline, CDR1 MNHEY and CDR2 SVGAGI. The CDR3 nucleotides read TGTGCCAGCATTTACCGGGTTAGAGGGGCGAACACCGGGGAGCTGTTTTTT. Encoded protein: CASIYRVRGANTGELFF.

Only a few counts were recorded for this clonotype. The V call is TRBV6-5, the J call TRBJ2-2; TRBD1 might be the D (6 bases). Germline V gene sequence: CDR1 MNHEY, CDR2 SVGAGI. The CDR3 totals 17 residues. V lost 2 bases and J 0 bases, leaving 13 bases between the germline ends. The CDR3 sequence: CASSYQGTFSNTGELFF. In nucleotides, the CDR3 is TGTGCCAGCAGTTACCAGGGGACCTTTTCGAACACCGGGGAGCTGTTTTTT.

This clonotype was seen a few times. The rearrangement links TRBV5-5 to TRBJ2-5; 7 bases line up with TRBD1. The V segment lost 0 bases and the J segment 4 bases; nucleotides outside the gene matches: 9. The CDR3 runs to 16 residues. Germline-derived CDR1 and CDR2 are SGHKS and YYEKEE (reference sequence). CDR3 coding DNA: TGTGCCAGCAGCTTGGGAGCTAGGGGGCGCGGAGAGACCCAGTACTTC. Its translation: CASSLGARGRGETQYF.

The CDR3 protein is CASRGSGPGELFF. CDR3 nucleotides: TGTGCCAGCAGGGGGAGCGGCCCCGGGGAGCTGTTTTTT. V and J are TRBV6-2 or TRBV6-3 and TRBJ2-2, with a possible D match to TRBD2 (5 bases). This CDR3 contains 13 residues. Trimming took 6 bases from V and 6 from J, leaving 11 bases between them. Germline V gives CDR1 MNHEY, CDR2 SVGEGT.

This clonotype was observed a handful of times. The DNA of the CDR3 is TGCGCCAGCAGCTTTGTGGCCGCCGATACGCAGTATTTT. This sequence encodes CASSFVAADTQYF. This chain uses TRBV5-1 with TRBJ2-3; D unresolved. This CDR3 comprises 13 residues. V gave up 2 bases and J gave up 6 bases, with 10 bases separating them. Germline assignment: CDR1 SGHRS and CDR2 YFSETQ.